A single T cell receptor (beta chain) is shown here with its context. This specimen belongs to a study of T cell changes during pregnancy in multiple sclerosis. Clones were sequenced by immunoSEQ multiplex PCR, and TCRdb holds only the in-frame ones, with some missing. The sample lists approximately 23,000 clones, around 88% occurring once. CDR1 SGHRS and CDR2 YFSETQ come from the germline V gene. Trimming stripped 4 bases from V and 5 bases from J, with 16 bases between. The CDR3 totals 15 residues. This chain uses TRBV5-1 with TRBJ1-3; perhaps TRBD1 as D (5 bases). Sequencing was performed on CD8+ T cells from peripheral blood mononuclear cells, taken in the first trimester of pregnancy. The source of this sequence is a female donor with multiple sclerosis, enrolled in a pregnancy study. The CDR3 spells CASSHRPKRRNTIYF. The CDR3 DNA sequence: TGCGCCAGCAGCCACAGGCCTAAGCGAAGAAACACCATATATTTT.